The 10 T cell receptor beta chains below were found in one sample sequenced in a study of CXCR3-negative and CXCR3-positive naive CD8 T cells. Study findings and constraints: Hydrophobicity was higher for TRB CDR3s found in CXCR3-positive naive cells than in CXCR3-negative naive cells.

No antigen has been identified for these receptors. All TRB cDNA libraries came from 5' RACE performed with UMI labels. TCRdb re-called the 5' RACE reads and catalogs CDR3 proteins one per entry, DNA excluded. Listed are approximately 6,200 distinct CDR3 sequences; less than 2.5% falls within the top ten. Sequences were obtained from naive CXCR3+ CD8+ T cells from blood. The subset denotes: CD45RO-CCR7+CD27+CD95- naive CD8+ T cells expressing CXCR3 (TNR3+). The receptors derive from a human donor in good health. Some clones in this sample may be carry-over from other donors' samples.

Its frequency marks this clonotype as medium-sized. The chain couples TRBV20-1 to TRBJ2-2; TCRdb proposes TRBD2, but this gene call is untestable without DNA. CDR1 and CDR2 (germline): DFQATT, SNEGSKA (reference sequence). This CDR3 region has 15 residues. The CDR3 loop reads CSARDHWREFGELFF.

The J gene is TRBJ2-4, the V gene TRBV20-1; TCRdb picks TRBD2, but there is no DNA to check that call. The CDR3 covers 12 residues. Germline assignment: CDR1 DFQATT and CDR2 SNEGSKA (reference sequence). CDR3 residues: CSARVGTARRYF.

This chain joins TRBV29-1 and TRBJ1-2; TCRdb selects TRBD1, and the lack of DNA leaves this call unchecked. CDR1 SQVTM and CDR2 ANQGSEA come from the germline V gene. The CDR3 extends over 13 amino acids. The CDR3 region is CSVEPTGENGYTF.

Its frequency marks this clonotype as medium-sized (0.01 to 0.1%). The gene calls are TRBV2 and TRBJ2-2; without DNA, the TCRdb call of TRBD2 cannot be checked. This CDR3 is built from 17 residues. Germline values: CDR1 SNHLY, CDR2 FYNNEI. CDR3 loop: CASSDSSGGPNTGELFF.

This chain links TRBV29-1 with TRBJ1-2; TCRdb designates TRBD1, a call that cannot be tested without DNA. CDR3 size: 14 residues. CDR1 and CDR2 from the germline V gene are SQVTM and ANQGSEA. CDR3 in amino acids: CSVERTGGYYGYTF.

This clonotype registers medium-sized by frequency. The chain uses TRBV29-1 and TRBJ2-7; absent DNA, TCRdb's TRBD1 call cannot be checked. Germline V gene lookup returns CDR1 SQVTM and CDR2 ANQGSEA. The CDR3 covers 11 residues. The CDR3 is CSVIDRAEQYF.

CDR3 sequence reads: CASSLGVGRGQETQYF. This chain joins TRBV4-3 and TRBJ2-5; TCRdb gives TRBD1 as the D gene, but with no DNA this cannot be confirmed. Germline V gene sequence: CDR1 LGHNA, CDR2 YSLEER. This CDR3 is built from 16 residues.

This clonotype is classed as medium-sized by frequency. V gene TRBV2 combines with J gene TRBJ1-3. This CDR3 is 16 amino acids long. Germline CDR1 is SNHLY and CDR2 is FYNNEI. The CDR3 loop is CASSEVRQGSGNTIYF.

The chain combines TRBV12-3 or TRBV12-4 with TRBJ2-1; TCRdb's D call of TRBD2 is untestable without DNA. This CDR3 region has 12 residues. The CDR3 here is CAVPSWSNEQFF.

The chain recombines TRBV5-6 with TRBJ2-1; TCRdb names TRBD2, which stays unverified in the absence of DNA. CDR3 length: 16 residues. CDR1 SGHDT and CDR2 YYEEEE come from the germline V gene. CDR3 protein: CASSLTQGGHYNEQFF.